One sample yielded the 10 T cell receptor beta chains listed below, sequenced in a study of OX40 agonist ivuxolimab in advanced cancers. Preparation of the library involved the immunoSEQ multiplex PCR assay. TCRdb holds this immuneACCESS table with in-frame rearrangements only. Some clones are missing; in checked studies, unresolved V genes explain under half, and the rest has no known cause. The sample yields around 46,000 clones; around 77% were counted once. The leading ten clones occupy about 2.7% of the sample. The specimen was CD4+ or CD8+ T cells sorted from blood, collected in a trial of the OX40 agonist ivuxolimab. The source is an adult with an advanced solid tumor such as melanoma, head and neck, liver or kidney cancer.

The rearrangement links TRBV7-9 to TRBJ2-5, with D perhaps matching TRBD2 (6 bases). CDR3 length: 15 residues. Trimming removed 5 bases from V and 2 bases from J, with 15 bases in between. Germline lookup yields CDR1 SEHNR and CDR2 FQNEAQ (reference sequence). CDR3 bases: TGTGCCAGCAGCATAGGCGGGGCGGGGCAAGAGACCCAGTACTTC. Translating gives CASSIGGAGQETQYF. Based on the CDR3 plus reference TRBV7-9 and TRBJ2-5, the full variable domain is DTGVSQNPRHKITKRGQNVTFRCDPISEHNRLYWYRQTLGQGPEFLTYFQNEAQLEKSRLLSDRFSAERPKGSFSTLEIQRTEQGDSAMYLCASSIGGAGQETQYFGPGTRLLVL.

The chain joins TRBV11-3 to TRBJ2-1; tentatively, D is TRBD2 (5 bases). This CDR3 contains 14 residues. The germline V gene encodes CDR1 SGHNT and CDR2 YENEEA. Between the trimmed V and J ends, which lost 1 base and 4 bases, there was a span of 8 bases. This CDR3 is CASSLVGGYNEQFF. CDR3 DNA: TGTGCCAGCAGCTTAGTTGGCGGGTACAATGAGCAGTTCTTC.

The chain employs TRBV28 and TRBJ2-1, with D perhaps assigned TRBD1 or TRBD2 (6 bases each). This CDR3 is built from 17 residues. Germline loops: CDR1 MDHEN, CDR2 SYDVKM. V gave up 1 base and J gave up 0 bases, with 13 bases separating them. CDR3 DNA sequence: TGTGCCAGCAGTTTATCGGGGGCCATGAGCTCCTACAATGAGCAGTTCTTC. Its protein product is CASSLSGAMSSYNEQFF.

CDR3: CASSYGPYEQYF. CDR3 in DNA: TGTGCCAGCAGCTACGGACCCTACGAGCAGTACTTC. The chain is built from TRBV13 and TRBJ2-7; no clear D gene. V dropped 4 bases and J dropped 2 bases, with 6 bases sitting between them. CDR1 is PRHDT, CDR2 FYEKMQ, per germline (reference sequence). The CDR3 covers 12 residues.

This clone has more than one count but fewer than ten. The CDR3, as DNA: TGTGCCAGCAGTGAAATGGGCGGCGGAAACTCCTACGAGCAGTACTTC. This encodes CASSEMGGGNSYEQYF. The chain has TRBV6-1 and TRBJ2-7; D call uncertain. The CDR3 is made up of 16 amino acids. Germline loops: CDR1 MNHNS, CDR2 SASEGT. Trimming removed 2 bases from V and 0 bases from J, with 14 bases in between.

This chain uses TRBV18 with TRBJ1-2, with 7 bases aligning to TRBD1. Germline lookup yields CDR1 KGHSH and CDR2 LQKENI. CDR3 length: 15 residues. V shed 3 bases, J shed 6 bases, and the junction held 10 bases outside the gene matches. In DNA form, the CDR3 reads TGTGCCAGCTCACCCCGCGACAGGGTCGAGGATGGCTACACCTTC. The encoded protein is CASSPRDRVEDGYTF.

The rearrangement links TRBV29-1 to TRBJ2-1, with a tentative D call TRBD2 (6 bases). The CDR3 has 14 amino acids. The germline V and J ends were trimmed by 2 bases and 9 bases, with 17 bases remaining between them. Germline CDR1 reads SQVTM; CDR2 reads ANQGSEA. The CDR3 reads CSVEPGLPGTEQFF. In DNA, the CDR3 is TGCAGCGTTGAACCGGGACTCCCAGGGACTGAGCAGTTCTTC.

The chain combines TRBV5-1 with TRBJ1-6; 7 bases match TRBD1. CDR3 length equals 15 residues. Per germline, CDR1 SGHRS and CDR2 YFSETQ. With 4 bases clipped from V and 2 bases from J, the junction kept 3 bases outside the gene matches. The DNA for the CDR3 is TGCGCCAGCAGCACCGACAGGGCCTATAATTCACCCCTCCACTTT. Residues: CASSTDRAYNSPLHF.

The rearrangement links TRBV5-1 to TRBJ2-1, with D hard to call. V shed 0 bases and J shed 1 base, with 5 bases lying between them. The CDR3 has 14 residues. Germline V lookup: CDR1 SGHRS, CDR2 YFSETQ. The CDR3 DNA follows: TGCGCCAGCAGCTTGGATGGTTCCTACAATGAGCAGTTCTTC. Translated, it gives CASSLDGSYNEQFF.

The V call is TRBV28, the J call TRBJ1-2; 8 bases line up with TRBD1. This CDR3 comprises 15 residues. V was pared by 5 bases and J by 4 bases, with 9 bases of the junction left unmatched. CDR1 and CDR2 (germline): MDHEN, SYDVKM. In DNA, the CDR3 is TGTGCCAGCAGTCCCCAGGACAGGGTGAGCTATGGCTACACCTTC. It encodes CASSPQDRVSYGYTF.